The 6 T cell receptor beta chains given below trace back to one sample, sequenced in a study of T cells expressing NK-cell markers. After re-calling the 5' RACE reads, TCRdb lists one entry per CDR3 protein, DNA absent. The sample table sets out about 430,000 distinct CDR3 sequences. The sample taken for sequencing was blood T cells: a sorted CD56 or NKG2C T cell subset, CD4+ or CD8+ T cells, or bulk PBMC T cells (not recorded which). The receptors stem from a woman aged 45-65 years in good health.

This chain links TRBV4-1 with TRBJ1-2; TCRdb returns TRBD1, unconfirmable since there is no DNA. The CDR3 is made up of 15 amino acids. CDR1 is MGHRA, CDR2 YSYEKL, per germline. The CDR3 sequence is CASSQDTDRARGYTF.

This rearrangement joins TRBV12-3 or TRBV12-4 to TRBJ2-1. This CDR3 region has 11 residues. CDR3 sequence reads: CASSLTHQQFF.

The J gene is TRBJ2-2, the V gene TRBV10-2; TCRdb designates TRBD2, a call that cannot be tested without DNA. Germline CDR1 WSHSY, CDR2 SAAADI. This CDR3 contains 17 residues. The CDR3 loop reads CASSYPSGGANTGELFF.

This rearrangement joins TRBV14 to TRBJ2-1; as DNA is missing, the TRBD2 call by TCRdb cannot be tested. Germline V gives CDR1 SGHDN, CDR2 FVKESK. This CDR3 has 16 residues. The CDR3 sequence: CASSQPSGSVFDEQFF.

The chain is built from TRBV4-1 and TRBJ1-1; lacking DNA, the TRBD1 call made by TCRdb goes unchecked. The CDR3 extends over 13 amino acids. CDR1 is MGHRA and CDR2 is YSYEKL in the germline V gene. CDR3 in amino acids: CASSQDYGQGAFF.

This CDR3 reads CASSSQGASYNEQFF. The chain joins TRBV12-3 or TRBV12-4 to TRBJ2-1; no DNA is available, so the TRBD1 call from TCRdb remains unchecked. The CDR3 spans 15 residues.